What follows are 30 T cell receptor beta chains derived from one specimen sequenced in a study of human T cells and chemical hapten exposure. The sample's time point: patch test 1, 2 weeks after DPC sensitization. Treatment specified: therapeutic diphenylcyclopropenone sensitization with weekly scalp DPC. MiXCR, run by TCRdb on the RACE reads, gives a single entry per CDR3 protein. The table shows approximately 74,000 distinct CDR3 sequences, with approximately 35% occurring only once. The sample here was whole blood, taken in connection with sensitization to the hapten diphenylcyclopropenone (DPC). These receptors came from a man aged 35-49 years with alopecia areata. Some clones in this sample may be carry-over from other donors' samples.

This clonotype was counted only a few times. The V gene is TRBV28, the J gene TRBJ2-5; 8 positions agree with TRBD2. The CDR3 sequence is 13 residues long. Per the germline V gene, CDR1 is MDHEN and CDR2 is SYDVKM. The junction had 10 bases not matched to a gene; V was cut back by 11 bases and J by 5 bases. The CDR3 nucleotides read TGTGCCCTCGGAGCGGGGGCGGGGGAGACCCAGTACTTC. Protein product: CALGAGAGETQYF.

Worth noting for this clonotype: A much larger clone differs by one base, so this may be a read error. The genes are TRBV20-1 and TRBJ1-1; 12 positions match TRBD1. Germline trimming cut 5 bases from V and 1 base from J; bases unmatched to any gene: 8. CDR1 and CDR2 (germline): DFQATT, SNEGSKA (reference sequence). The CDR3 totals 16 residues. Written as DNA, the CDR3 is TGCAGTGCTCCTCCGGGACAGGGGGCATGGAACACTGAAGCTTTCTTT. Residues: CSAPPGQGAWNTEAFF.

This chain connects TRBV27 to TRBJ1-1; D possibly corresponds to TRBD1 (6 bases). Germline lookup yields CDR1 MNHEY and CDR2 SMNVEV (reference sequence). The CDR3 runs to 13 residues. V was pared by 4 bases and J by 7 bases, with 13 bases between. CDR3 nucleotide sequence: TGTGCCAGCAGTTCCCCCACAGGGTTTGAAGCTTTCTTT. This gives the protein CASSSPTGFEAFF.

This clonotype was counted only a few times. The gene calls are TRBV7-9 and TRBJ2-1, with D possibly being TRBD2 (6 bases). Trimming removed 3 bases at V and 4 bases at J, with 16 bases between. CDR3 length: 16 residues. Germline-derived CDR1 and CDR2 are SEHNR and FQNEAQ (reference sequence). CDR3 in amino acids: CASSFVPGLTYNEQFF. CDR3 DNA sequence: TGTGCCAGCAGCTTCGTACCGGGACTTACTTACAATGAGCAGTTCTTC.

This clonotype came up a few times. J is TRBJ2-1 and V is TRBV7-2, with 11 bases lining up with TRBD2. CDR3 length equals 17 residues. V lost 5 bases, J lost 3 bases, and 9 bases stayed unmatched. From germline, CDR1 is SGHTA and CDR2 FQGNSA. As DNA, the CDR3 is TGTGCCAGCAGCGGAAGCGGGACTAGCGGTTTCTACAATGAGCAGTTCTTC. Encoded protein: CASSGSGTSGFYNEQFF.

In nucleotides, the CDR3 is TGTGCCAGCAGCTCTCGGAGCACCGGGGAGCTGTTTTTT. Translating it yields CASSSRSTGELFF. The chain uses TRBV7-8 and TRBJ2-2; D is uncertain. CDR3 length: 13 residues. The germline V and J ends were trimmed by 4 bases and 4 bases, with 7 bases remaining between them. CDR1 is SGHVS and CDR2 is FQNEAQ in the germline V gene.

V is TRBV13 and J is TRBJ2-1; the D gene is possibly TRBD1 (5 bases). The CDR3 is made up of 16 amino acids. CDR1 and CDR2 from the germline V gene are PRHDT and FYEKMQ (reference sequence). Trimming removed 2 bases at V and 0 bases at J, with 11 bases between. CDR3 nucleotide sequence: TGTGCCAGCAGCTTATCGGACAAGAGCTCCTACAATGAGCAGTTCTTC. It translates to CASSLSDKSSYNEQFF.

The chain links TRBV6-5 to TRBJ2-1; 9 bases map to TRBD2. J was trimmed by 1 base and V by 6 bases; bases with no gene match: 7. The CDR3 spans 16 residues. Germline V lookup: CDR1 MNHEY, CDR2 SVGAGI. The CDR3 nucleotides read TGTGCCAGCAGCGTAGCGGGAGTAACGTCCTACAATGAGCAGTTCTTC. Protein: CASSVAGVTSYNEQFF.

J is TRBJ2-1 and V is TRBV20-1, with D possibly TRBD1 on 5 matching bases. The V gene lost 5 bases and the J gene lost 0 bases, with 14 bases spanning the gap. CDR1 and CDR2 from the germline V gene are DFQATT and SNEGSKA (reference sequence). This CDR3 has 15 amino acids. The CDR3 sequence: CSAPKDISSYNEQFF. The CDR3 DNA sequence: TGCAGTGCTCCGAAGGACATCAGCTCCTACAATGAGCAGTTCTTC.

The chain uses TRBV13 and TRBJ2-5; D not certain. The germline gives CDR1 PRHDT, CDR2 FYEKMQ (reference sequence). V lost 6 bases and J lost 2, with 13 bases in between. This CDR3 region has 14 residues. CDR3 sequence (DNA): TGTGCCAGCAGTCTCGGGCGCCGACAAGAGACCCAGTACTTC. Its protein is CASSLGRRQETQYF.

The chain is built from TRBV28 and TRBJ2-1; 11 bases are a match to TRBD2. The V segment lost 0 bases and the J segment 2 bases; nucleotides outside the gene matches: 12. The CDR3 consists of 20 residues. CDR1 and CDR2 from the germline V gene are MDHEN and SYDVKM. Here the CDR3 DNA reads TGTGCCAGCAGTTTATGGGTGGAGGTTAGCGGGAGGGCCACCTACAATGAGCAGTTCTTC. Translation gives CASSLWVEVSGRATYNEQFF.

CDR3 protein: CASYRTSLGNEQFF. The CDR3 nucleotides read TGTGCCAGCTACAGGACTAGCCTGGGGAATGAGCAGTTCTTC. This sequence joins TRBV28 and TRBJ2-1; TRBD2 agrees at 8 bases. Germline trimming cut 8 bases from V and 7 bases from J; bases unmatched to any gene: 10. Germline V gene lookup returns CDR1 MDHEN and CDR2 SYDVKM. CDR3 length: 14 residues.

This clonotype was observed a few times. This sequence joins TRBV4-2 and TRBJ2-3; 7 bases match TRBD2. Trimming cost V 1 base and J 2 bases; bases outside gene matches: 9. Germline V gives CDR1 LGHNA, CDR2 YNFKEQ. This CDR3 contains 17 residues. CDR3 protein: CASSQVGAGDPTDTQYF. The CDR3 DNA reads TGTGCCAGCAGCCAAGTAGGGGCGGGAGACCCCACAGATACGCAGTATTTT.

This clonotype has just one count. The CDR3 end shows no conserved phenylalanine or tryptophan, and so a read error is likely. This rearrangement joins TRBV7-8 to TRBJ2-2; possibly TRBD1 or TRBD2 for D (5 bases each). The germline gives CDR1 SGHVS, CDR2 FQNEAQ. The CDR3 length is 14 residues. Trimming shortened V by 4 bases and J by 3 bases, and 9 bases separated the two germline ends. The CDR3 coding sequence is TGTGCCAGCAGCTCAGGGACGGACACCGGGGAGCTGTTTTCT. Residues: CASSSGTDTGELFS.

Worth noting for this clonotype: The junction departs from germline at one end; a sequencing error may be responsible. The rearrangement joins TRBV4-1 to TRBJ2-1; 7 nucleotides line up with TRBD2. The CDR3 runs to 16 residues. Germline values: CDR1 MGHRA, CDR2 YSYEKL. The CDR3 DNA reads as TGCACCAGCAGCCAAGGTCGGGAGGCCTCCTACAATGAGCAGTTCTTC. Its translation: CTSSQGREASYNEQFF.

The CDR3 sequence is CASRPRALGYNQPQHF. CDR3 bases: TGTGCCAGCAGGCCCAGGGCCCTCGGCTATAATCAGCCCCAGCATTTT. The V call is TRBV6-5, the J call TRBJ1-5; D is perhaps TRBD1 (5 bases). Per the germline V gene, CDR1 is MNHEY and CDR2 is SVGAGI. V was trimmed by 6 bases and J by 4 bases, leaving 19 bases between them. The CDR3 spans 16 residues.

This chain links TRBV6-5 with TRBJ2-3, with D hard to call. With 0 bases removed from V and 5 bases from J, the gap between germline ends came to 0 bases. The CDR3 runs 11 residues. The germline V gene encodes CDR1 MNHEY and CDR2 SVGAGI. CDR3 nucleotide sequence: TGTGCCAGCAGTTACTCAGATACGCAGTATTTT. Translating gives CASSYSDTQYF.

This rearrangement joins TRBV3-1 to TRBJ2-2; no definite D call. Trimming stripped 2 bases from V and 1 base from J, with 5 bases between. Germline V gene lookup returns CDR1 LGHDT and CDR2 YNNKEL (reference sequence). CDR3 length equals 14 residues. The CDR3 sequence: CASSQIQNTGELFF. DNA of the CDR3: TGTGCCAGCAGCCAAATACAGAACACCGGGGAGCTGTTTTTT. Full variable domain (outside the CDR3, taken from reference TRBV3-1 and TRBJ2-2): DTAVSQTPKYLVTQMGNDKSIKCEQNLGHDTMYWYKQDSKKFLKIMFSYNNKELIINETVPNRFSPKSPDKAHLNLHINSLELGDSAVYFCASSQIQNTGELFFGEGSRLTVL.

This sequence joins TRBV11-2 and TRBJ2-6; D is unclear. In germline, CDR1 is SGHAT, CDR2 FQNNGV. The CDR3 loop spans 14 amino acids. V lost 3 bases, J lost 0 bases, and 3 bases lay in between. In DNA, the CDR3 is TGTGCCAGCAGCTTCACCTCTGGGGCCAACGTCCTGACTTTC. It specifies CASSFTSGANVLTF.

V gene TRBV11-3 combines with J gene TRBJ2-3, with D tentatively TRBD2 (6 bases). The germline gives CDR1 SGHNT, CDR2 YENEEA. This CDR3 is built from 16 residues. V lost 6 bases, J lost 0 bases, and 16 bases lay in between. Here the CDR3 DNA reads TGTGCCAGCAGTCCAGGCATTAGCGGAAGCACAGATACGCAGTATTTT. Translating gives CASSPGISGSTDTQYF.

The gene calls are TRBV20-1 and TRBJ1-1; a weak D match, TRBD1 (5 bases). V was pared by 0 bases and J by 4 bases, with 21 bases between. CDR3 length: 17 amino acids. The V gene's germline CDR1 is DFQATT and CDR2 SNEGSKA (reference sequence). The CDR3 DNA reads TGCAGTGCTAGAGATCCGGGCAGGGCCGACCAAAGCACTGAAGCTTTCTTT. Translating gives CSARDPGRADQSTEAFF.

V gene TRBV10-1 combines with J gene TRBJ2-7; D is ambiguous. This CDR3 has 13 residues. Trimming removed 3 bases at V and 2 bases at J, with 8 bases between. The V gene's germline CDR1 is WNHNN and CDR2 SYGVQD (reference sequence). CDR3 protein: CASSEGLPYEQYF. CDR3 nucleotides: TGCGCCAGCAGTGAAGGCCTACCCTACGAGCAGTACTTC.

This rearrangement joins TRBV7-9 to TRBJ2-1; 10 nucleotides agree with TRBD1. The length of the CDR3 is 15 residues. Per the germline V gene, CDR1 is SEHNR and CDR2 is FQNEAQ (reference sequence). V trimming: 3 bases; J trimming: 8 bases; junction bases outside the gene matches: 7. Here the CDR3 DNA reads TGTGCCAGCAGCTTTACCGGGACAGGGGTCGATGAGCAGTTCTTC. This translates into CASSFTGTGVDEQFF.

This clonotype was counted many times. This rearrangement joins TRBV7-9 to TRBJ2-7; the D gene is possibly TRBD2 (6 bases). Germline-derived CDR1 and CDR2 are SEHNR and FQNEAQ (reference sequence). V shed 4 bases and J shed 4 bases, with 20 bases lying between them. The CDR3 covers 16 residues. CDR3 bases: TGTGCCAGCAGCTCCCTTTCGGGAGTCGGGCGGTACGAGCAGTACTTC. Protein sequence: CASSSLSGVGRYEQYF. The full variable domain, rest sourced from reference TRBV7-9 and TRBJ2-7, is DTGVSQNPRHKITKRGQNVTFRCDPISEHNRLYWYRQTLGQGPEFLTYFQNEAQLEKSRLLSDRFSAERPKGSFSTLEIQRTEQGDSAMYLCASSSLSGVGRYEQYFGPGTRLTVT.

This sequence joins TRBV7-9 and TRBJ1-2; TRBD1 agrees at 9 bases. Per germline, CDR1 SEHNR and CDR2 FQNEAQ (reference sequence). V lost 1 base and J lost 5; bases outside the gene matches: 2. This CDR3 has 14 residues. CDR3 DNA sequence: TGTGCCAGCAGCTTAGGGGACAGGGCATATGGCTACACCTTC. Translating it yields CASSLGDRAYGYTF.

The chain couples TRBV12-3 or TRBV12-4 to TRBJ2-1; unclear D gene. The germline V and J ends were trimmed by 5 bases and 15 bases, with 20 bases remaining between them. The CDR3 loop spans 13 amino acids. This chain's CDR3 is CASSPQMPVSLFF. The CDR3 DNA is TGTGCCAGCAGTCCCCAAATGCCAGTCTCACTGTTCTTC.

In its sample, this clonotype was seen a few times. V is TRBV5-4 and J is TRBJ2-7, with a possible D match to TRBD2 (6 bases). V was trimmed by 0 bases and J by 2 bases, leaving 12 bases between them. Germline lookup yields CDR1 SGHNT and CDR2 YYREEE (reference sequence). The CDR3 totals 15 residues. The CDR3 spells CASSLDGRGAYEQYF. The CDR3 DNA reads TGTGCCAGCAGCTTGGACGGGAGAGGCGCCTACGAGCAGTACTTC.

This rearrangement joins TRBV15 to TRBJ2-1; D may be TRBD2 (6 bases). Germline CDR1 reads LNHNV; CDR2 reads YYDKDF (reference sequence). The CDR3 runs to 19 residues. Trimming took off 5 bases at V and 0 bases at J, with 23 bases between the two ends. CDR3 nucleotide sequence: TGTGCCACCAGCTCCCCTCGGGGTGGGAGGCTGCCCTCCTACAATGAGCAGTTCTTC. Its protein is CATSSPRGGRLPSYNEQFF.

The chain is built from TRBV13 and TRBJ2-2; D tentatively reads TRBD1 or TRBD2 (5 bases each). CDR1 is PRHDT, CDR2 FYEKMQ, per germline (reference sequence). The CDR3 length is 16 residues. V lost 3 bases to trimming and J lost 2 bases, with 13 bases between them. The CDR3 nucleotides read TGTGCCAGCAGCTTTAACCGGGACGCAAACACCGGGGAGCTGTTTTTT. Encoded protein: CASSFNRDANTGELFF.

The chain combines TRBV2 with TRBJ1-4; D is possibly TRBD1 (5 bases). Per germline, CDR1 SNHLY and CDR2 FYNNEI. The CDR3 sequence is 15 residues long. Trimming left V 6 bases short and J 4 bases short, with 15 bases between. CDR3 coding DNA: TGTGCCAGCAGGACCGACCCCCAGGGTAATGAAAAACTGTTTTTT. Translation gives CASRTDPQGNEKLFF.